This TCR beta chain was profiled in a study of neurological immune-mediated disorders. V shed 4 bases and J 4 bases; nucleotides not matched to a gene: 12. This CDR3 comprises 16 residues. Germline V CDR1 and CDR2: SGHRS, YFSETQ. The cDNA came from 5'RACE, which used 10-nucleotide random UMIs. MiXCR was run by TCRdb on the 5' RACE reads, yielding one entry per CDR3 protein. The sample carries around 100,000 distinct CDR3 sequences, approximately 11% recorded once. The sample's time point: longitudinal time-point 3. This clonotype has only a few counts. The sample comprised PBMCs. The origin of this receptor is a female donor with HTLV-1-associated myelopathy (HAM/TSP). The chain uses TRBV5-1 and TRBJ2-7, with 9 nucleotides matching TRBD1. The CDR3 bases are TGCGCCAGCAGCCCGGAAACCGGGACAGGGCATTACGAGCAGTACTTC. Amino acids: CASSPETGTGHYEQYF.